Detailed here is one TCR beta chain. Some clones are missing from TCRdb's copy, which holds only in-frame ones; the method was immunoSEQ multiplex PCR. The sample has about 90,000 clones; more than 75% are singletons. These data come from a study of T cell responses to AZD1222 COVID-19 vaccine. The CDR3 totals 20 residues. Sequences were derived from peripheral blood, sampled 28 days after the second AZD1222 dose. The V call is TRBV21-1, the J call TRBJ2-7; the table's D call of TRBD2 was not tested on the DNA. TRBV21-1 is listed as a pseudogene. The receptor's source is an adult who received the AZD1222 COVID-19 vaccine. CDR3 protein: CASSLAKGRVGRGWIYEQYF. CDR3 nucleotide sequence: TGTGCCAGCAGCTTGGCCAAGGGGAGGGTCGGAAGGGGGTGGATCTACGAGCAGTACTTC.